The next 10 T cell receptor beta chains were all read from a single sample in a study of cytomegalovirus exposure and HLA in healthy donors. PCR employed 60 Vbeta and 13 Jbeta primers. Sequencing used immunoSEQ multiplex PCR; TCRdb keeps in-frame clones, though not all of them. The ten top clones account for under 2.5%, within a sample of around 51,000 clones. Sequenced material: PBMCs. The receptors stem from a woman aged 40 to 50 in good health and CMV-seronegative.

The chain employs TRBV6-5 and TRBJ2-7; 8 nucleotides match TRBD2. V lost 0 bases and J lost 3; bases outside the gene matches: 4. The CDR3 runs 15 residues. In germline, CDR1 is MNHEY, CDR2 SVGAGI. CDR3 DNA: TGTGCCAGCAGTTACTCGTTAGCGGGACTCTACGAGCAGTACTTC. Translation: CASSYSLAGLYEQYF.

V usage is TRBV25-1 and J usage is TRBJ2-7; D possibly corresponds to TRBD2 (6 bases). V was clipped by 6 bases and J by 0 bases, with 15 bases between them. Germline CDR1 MGHDK, CDR2 SYGVNS. The CDR3 spans 15 residues. The CDR3 region has the DNA TGTGCCAGCAGCGGCTTGCGGGGTAGCTCCTACGAGCAGTACTTC. This translates into CASSGLRGSSYEQYF.

CDR3 region: CASSQAGQGSYEQYF. CDR3 nucleotide sequence: TGTGCCAGCAGCCAGGCGGGACAGGGGTCCTACGAGCAGTACTTC. This sequence joins TRBV4-2 and TRBJ2-7; 10 bases are a match to TRBD1. CDR1 LGHNA and CDR2 YNFKEQ come from the germline V gene. Trimming took 3 bases from V and 1 from J; bases not matched to a gene: 3. The CDR3 is 15 amino acids.

This chain links TRBV7-8 with TRBJ2-1; 9 bases align to TRBD2. J gave up 7 bases and V 5 bases, and 9 bases lay outside the gene matches. The CDR3 consists of 15 residues. CDR1 SGHVS and CDR2 FQNEAQ come from the germline V gene. Written as DNA, the CDR3 is TGTGCCAGCAGCCAGAGCGGGGGGCGCATTAATGAGCAGTTCTTC. As protein: CASSQSGGRINEQFF.

The chain carries TRBV10-3 and TRBJ1-1, with 9 bases matching TRBD1. The CDR3 totals 14 residues. Germline trimming cut 6 bases from V and 11 bases from J; bases unmatched to any gene: 13. Germline CDR1 reads ENHRY; CDR2 reads SYGVKD. The CDR3 loop reads CAISNPPGTGMAFF. CDR3 DNA: TGTGCCATCAGCAACCCTCCTGGGACAGGGATGGCTTTCTTT.

The chain carries TRBV7-2 and TRBJ1-2; 9 positions agree with TRBD1. Losses at the gene ends were 1 base for V and 4 bases for J; bases not matched to a gene: 7. Germline CDR1 reads SGHTA; CDR2 reads FQGNSA. The CDR3 runs 16 residues. The CDR3: CASSLEGTGRTYGYTF. CDR3 in DNA: TGTGCCAGCAGCTTAGAAGGGACAGGGAGAACCTATGGCTACACCTTC.

The V gene is TRBV5-3, the J gene TRBJ2-1; 10 bases are shared with TRBD2. TRBV5-3 counts as an open reading frame of uncertain function. The V gene end was trimmed by 0 bases and the J gene end by 6 bases; junction bases not matched to a gene: 6. The CDR3 spans 16 residues. The chain's CDR3 is CARSLDKAGGSNEQFF. CDR3 DNA: TGTGCCAGAAGCTTGGACAAAGCGGGGGGGAGCAATGAGCAGTTCTTC.

The chain carries TRBV30 and TRBJ1-2; a possible D gene is TRBD1 (6 bases). The V end lost 5 bases, the J end lost 6 bases, and 16 bases lay between the germline ends. From germline, CDR1 is GTSNPN and CDR2 SVGIG (reference sequence). The CDR3 consists of 13 residues. DNA for the CDR3: TGTGCCTGGGCCAGGACAGCGGTAGATGGCTACACCTTC. Protein product: CAWARTAVDGYTF.

The V gene is TRBV5-6, the J gene TRBJ2-3; D is undetermined. Looked up from germline, CDR1 is SGHDT and CDR2 is YYEEEE. The CDR3 loop spans 15 amino acids. The V end lost 0 bases, the J end lost 7 bases, and 15 bases lay between the germline ends. The CDR3 region is CASSLDPASSNTQYF. CDR3 DNA: TGTGCCAGCAGCTTGGACCCCGCGTCCTCAAATACGCAGTATTTT.

The chain couples TRBV29-1 to TRBJ1-2, with 9 bases aligning to TRBD1. Germline V lookup: CDR1 SQVTM, CDR2 ANQGSEA. V shed 1 base, J shed 7 bases, and the junction held 13 bases outside the gene matches. The CDR3 has 16 amino acids. The CDR3 loop reads CSVEVGQGKKATGYTF. Here the CDR3 DNA reads TGCAGCGTTGAAGTCGGACAGGGGAAGAAAGCTACTGGCTACACCTTC.